The 7 T cell receptor beta chains presented below share a single source sample, sequenced in a study of blood T cell repertoires in COVID-19. The data were produced by immunoSEQ multiplex PCR, yet TCRdb's version contains in-frame clones alone and is incomplete. The table records some 31,000 clones, roughly 73% of them present only once. Material: peripheral blood. Receptors were obtained from a woman in her sixties or seventies with active or convalescent COVID-19.

The chain has TRBV7-2 and TRBJ2-5; weak D call: TRBD2 (6 bases). Trimming took 3 bases from V and 0 from J, leaving 11 bases between them. The germline V gene encodes CDR1 SGHTA and CDR2 FQGNSA. CDR3 length: 15 amino acids. CDR3 coding DNA: TGTGCCAGCAGCTTTTTTGGGGGGAACCAAGAGACCCAGTACTTC. Translated: CASSFFGGNQETQYF.

Only one count was recorded for this clone. The V call is TRBV15, the J call TRBJ2-3; D might be TRBD2 (5 bases). V gave up 7 bases and J gave up 2 bases, with 16 bases separating them. CDR1 and CDR2 (germline): LNHNV, YYDKDF (reference sequence). This CDR3 is built from 15 residues. The CDR3 protein is CATKGSNSFTDTQYF. CDR3 in DNA: TGTGCCACCAAAGGGAGCAATTCCTTCACAGATACGCAGTATTTT.

This chain joins TRBV7-2 and TRBJ2-6; tentatively, D is TRBD2 (5 bases). The CDR3 runs 14 residues. Germline assignment: CDR1 SGHTA and CDR2 FQGNSA. The germline V and J ends were trimmed by 8 bases and 4 bases, with 12 bases remaining between them. The DNA of the CDR3 is TGTGCCAGCCTTCGGGGTGGAGGGGCCAACGTCCTGACTTTC. Its translation: CASLRGGGANVLTF.

V gene TRBV6-2 or TRBV6-3 combines with J gene TRBJ2-1; 13 bases fit TRBD2. The CDR3 contains 15 residues. V lost 4 bases, J lost 6 bases, and 3 bases stayed unmatched. Germline CDR1 is MNHEY and CDR2 is SVGEGT. CDR3 nucleotides: TGTGCCAGCAGTTTCGGGACTAGCGGGGCCAATGAGCAGTTCTTC. Translating it yields CASSFGTSGANEQFF.

This clone was found a few times. The gene calls are TRBV5-1 and TRBJ2-3; D is unresolved. This CDR3 region has 15 residues. Germline CDR1 reads SGHRS; CDR2 reads YFSETQ. V was shortened by 0 bases and J by 5 bases, with 13 bases between the two germline ends. In nucleotides, the CDR3 is TGCGCCAGCAGCTTGGAACTGAGCCGGGTAGATACGCAGTATTTT. Translated, it gives CASSLELSRVDTQYF.

This rearrangement joins TRBV19 to TRBJ1-2, with a possible D match to TRBD1 (6 bases). The CDR3 spans 15 residues. Germline CDR1 is LNHDA and CDR2 is SQIVND (reference sequence). V was cut by 10 bases and J by 4 bases, with 22 bases left in between. Written as DNA, the CDR3 is TGTGCCACGATTTCCCGGGACAAAGGAATCTATGGCTACACCTTC. Translating gives CATISRDKGIYGYTF. The whole variable domain, filled in from reference TRBV19 and TRBJ1-2, reads DGGITQSPKYLFRKEGQNVTLSCEQNLNHDAMYWYRQDPGQGLRLIYYSQIVNDFQKGDIAEGYSVSREKKESFPLTVTSAQKNPTAFYLCATISRDKGIYGYTFGSGTRLTVV.

This chain connects TRBV6-6 to TRBJ2-2; 7 positions agree with TRBD1. CDR1 is MNHNY, CDR2 SVGAGI, per germline (reference sequence). The V and J ends lost 6 bases and 1 base, in that order; junction bases with no gene match: 5. CDR3 length: 15 residues. CDR3 sequence (DNA): TGTGCCAGCAGAGACAGGGTAGGGAACACCGGGGAGCTGTTTTTT. It codes for CASRDRVGNTGELFF.